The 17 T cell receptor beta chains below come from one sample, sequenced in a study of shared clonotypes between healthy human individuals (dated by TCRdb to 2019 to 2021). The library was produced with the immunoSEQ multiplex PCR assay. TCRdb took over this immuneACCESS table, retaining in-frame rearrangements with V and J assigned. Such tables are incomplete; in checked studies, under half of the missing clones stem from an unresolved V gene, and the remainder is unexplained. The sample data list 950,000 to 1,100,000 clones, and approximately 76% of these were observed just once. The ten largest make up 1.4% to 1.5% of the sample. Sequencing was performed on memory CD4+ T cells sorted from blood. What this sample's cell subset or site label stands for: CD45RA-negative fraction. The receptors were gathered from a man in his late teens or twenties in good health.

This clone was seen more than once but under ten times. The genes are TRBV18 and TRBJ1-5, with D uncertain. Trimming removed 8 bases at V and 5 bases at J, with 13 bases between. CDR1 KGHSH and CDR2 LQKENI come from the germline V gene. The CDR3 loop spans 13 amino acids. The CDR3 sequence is CASTTSGDQPQHF. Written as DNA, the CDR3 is TGTGCCAGCACGACGAGCGGGGATCAGCCCCAGCATTTT.

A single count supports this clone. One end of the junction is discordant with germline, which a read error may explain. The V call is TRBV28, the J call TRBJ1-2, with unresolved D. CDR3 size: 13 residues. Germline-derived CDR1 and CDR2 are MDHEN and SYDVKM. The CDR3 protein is CASSLAGEVGYIF. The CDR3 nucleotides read TGTGCCAGCAGTTTAGCCGGGGAAGTGGGCTACATCTTC.

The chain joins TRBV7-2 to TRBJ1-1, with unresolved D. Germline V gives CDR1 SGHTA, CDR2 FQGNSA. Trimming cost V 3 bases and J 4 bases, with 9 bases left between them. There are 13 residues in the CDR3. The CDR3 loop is CASSFDWGTEAFF. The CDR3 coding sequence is TGTGCCAGCAGCTTCGACTGGGGCACTGAAGCTTTCTTT.

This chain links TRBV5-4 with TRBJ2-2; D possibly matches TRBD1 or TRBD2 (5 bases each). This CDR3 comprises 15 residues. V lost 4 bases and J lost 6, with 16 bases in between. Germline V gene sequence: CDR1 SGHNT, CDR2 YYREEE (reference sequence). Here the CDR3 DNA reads TGTGCCAGCAGCCCCGGGACCGGAGGTCCCGGGGAGCTGTTTTTT. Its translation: CASSPGTGGPGELFF.

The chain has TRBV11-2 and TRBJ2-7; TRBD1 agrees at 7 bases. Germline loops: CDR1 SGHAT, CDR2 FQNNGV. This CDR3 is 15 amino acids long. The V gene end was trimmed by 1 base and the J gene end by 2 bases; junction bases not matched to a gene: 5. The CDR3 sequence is CASSLGQGKAYEQYF. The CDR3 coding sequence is TGTGCCAGCAGCTTAGGACAGGGAAAAGCCTACGAGCAGTACTTC.

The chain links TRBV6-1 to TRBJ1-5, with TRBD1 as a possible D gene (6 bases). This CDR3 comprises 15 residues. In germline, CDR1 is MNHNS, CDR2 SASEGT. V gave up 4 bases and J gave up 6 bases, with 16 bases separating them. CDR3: CASSAGAGASQPQHF. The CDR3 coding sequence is TGTGCCAGCAGTGCGGGGGCGGGGGCGAGTCAGCCCCAGCATTTT.

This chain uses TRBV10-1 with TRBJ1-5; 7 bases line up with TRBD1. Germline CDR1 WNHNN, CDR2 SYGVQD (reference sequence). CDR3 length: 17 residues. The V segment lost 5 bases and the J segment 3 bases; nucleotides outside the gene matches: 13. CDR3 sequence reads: CASSNHPGQGVNQPQHF. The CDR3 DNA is TGCGCCAGCAGTAACCACCCCGGGCAGGGGGTCAATCAGCCCCAGCATTTT.

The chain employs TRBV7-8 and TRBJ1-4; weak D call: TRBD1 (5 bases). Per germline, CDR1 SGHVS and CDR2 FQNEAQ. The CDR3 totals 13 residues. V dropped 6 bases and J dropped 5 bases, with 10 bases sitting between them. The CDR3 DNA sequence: TGTGCCAGCAGGGGGGAACTCAATGAAAAACTGTTTTTT. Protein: CASRGELNEKLFF.

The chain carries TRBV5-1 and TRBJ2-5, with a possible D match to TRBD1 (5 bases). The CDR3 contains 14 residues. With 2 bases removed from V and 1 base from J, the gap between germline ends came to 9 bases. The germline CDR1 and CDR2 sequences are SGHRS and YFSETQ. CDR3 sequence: CASSFGRGQETQYF. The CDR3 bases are TGCGCCAGCAGCTTTGGAAGGGGCCAAGAGACCCAGTACTTC.

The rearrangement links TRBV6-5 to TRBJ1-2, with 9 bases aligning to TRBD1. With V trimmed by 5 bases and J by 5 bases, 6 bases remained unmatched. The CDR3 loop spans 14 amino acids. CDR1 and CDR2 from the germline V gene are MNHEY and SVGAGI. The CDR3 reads CASSNTGGLYGYTF. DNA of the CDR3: TGTGCCAGCAGTAACACAGGGGGCTTGTATGGCTACACCTTC.

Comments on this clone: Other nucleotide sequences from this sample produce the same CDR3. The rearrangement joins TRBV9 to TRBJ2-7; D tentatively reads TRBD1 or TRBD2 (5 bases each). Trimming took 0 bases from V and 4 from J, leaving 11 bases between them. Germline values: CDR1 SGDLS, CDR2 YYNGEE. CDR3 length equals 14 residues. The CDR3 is CASSVGGEGYEQYF. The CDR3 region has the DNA TGTGCCAGCAGCGTAGGGGGAGAGGGGTACGAGCAGTACTTC.

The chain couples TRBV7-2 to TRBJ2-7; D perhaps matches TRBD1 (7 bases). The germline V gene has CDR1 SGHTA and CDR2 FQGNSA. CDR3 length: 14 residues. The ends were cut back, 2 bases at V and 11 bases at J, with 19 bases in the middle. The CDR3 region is CASSLWGNTGEEYF. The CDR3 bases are TGTGCCAGCAGCTTATGGGGAAATACAGGGGAGGAGTACTTC.

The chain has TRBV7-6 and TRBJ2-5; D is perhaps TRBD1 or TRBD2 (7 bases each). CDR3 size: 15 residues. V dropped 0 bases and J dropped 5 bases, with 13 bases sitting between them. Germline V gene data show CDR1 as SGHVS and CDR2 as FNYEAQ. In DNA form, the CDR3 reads TGTGCCAGCAGCTTAGCGGGAGGGGGCTGGGAGACCCAGTACTTC. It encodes CASSLAGGGWETQYF.

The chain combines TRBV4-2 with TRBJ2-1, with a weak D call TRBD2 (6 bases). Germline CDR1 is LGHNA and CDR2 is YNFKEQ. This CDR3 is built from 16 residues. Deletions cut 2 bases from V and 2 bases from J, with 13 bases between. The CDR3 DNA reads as TGTGCCAGCAGCCAAACCGGGAGTGGGGCCTACAATGAGCAGTTCTTC. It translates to CASSQTGSGAYNEQFF.

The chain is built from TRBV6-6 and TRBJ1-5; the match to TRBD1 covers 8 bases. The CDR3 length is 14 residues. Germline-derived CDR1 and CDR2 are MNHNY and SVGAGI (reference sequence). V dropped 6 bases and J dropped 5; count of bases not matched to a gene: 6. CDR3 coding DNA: TGTGCCAGCAGCTGGGCGGACAGGGATCAGCCCCAGCATTTT. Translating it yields CASSWADRDQPQHF.

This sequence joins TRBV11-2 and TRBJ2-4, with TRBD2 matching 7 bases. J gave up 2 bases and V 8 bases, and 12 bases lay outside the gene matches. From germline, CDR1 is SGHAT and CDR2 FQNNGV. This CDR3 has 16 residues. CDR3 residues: CASSFGGEGSKNIQYF. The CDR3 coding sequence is TGTGCCAGCTCCTTTGGGGGGGAGGGCTCCAAAAACATTCAGTACTTC.

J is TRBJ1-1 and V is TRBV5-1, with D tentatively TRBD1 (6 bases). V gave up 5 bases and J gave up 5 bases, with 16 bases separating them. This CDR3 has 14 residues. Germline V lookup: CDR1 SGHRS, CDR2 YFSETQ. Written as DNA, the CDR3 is TGCGCCAGCAGGGCGCCGGGACAATGGACTGAAGCTTTCTTT. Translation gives CASRAPGQWTEAFF.